This T cell receptor (beta chain) was observed in a study of graft-versus-host responses after intestinal transplantation. CDR1 is MGHRA, CDR2 YSYEKL, per germline. The CDR3 sequence is 14 residues long. Trimming pared 4 bases from V and 4 bases from J, leaving 13 bases between. Profiled with immunoSEQ multiplex PCR; TCRdb holds only in-frame clones, not every one. Seen here are about 9,600 clones, 86% observed once, and the top ten hold over 4%. The starting material, graft tissue, was processed to release intraepithelial and lamina propria lymphocytes. The chain couples TRBV4-1 to TRBJ1-2, with no clear D. This TCR was sampled from a human patient who received an intestinal transplant, so some T cells may come from the graft donor. This material consisted of ileum tissue, taken less than 850 days after intestinal transplantation. CDR3 DNA sequence: TGCGCCAGCAGCCCCCCGACAAACCTCTATGGCTACACCTTC. Protein: CASSPPTNLYGYTF.